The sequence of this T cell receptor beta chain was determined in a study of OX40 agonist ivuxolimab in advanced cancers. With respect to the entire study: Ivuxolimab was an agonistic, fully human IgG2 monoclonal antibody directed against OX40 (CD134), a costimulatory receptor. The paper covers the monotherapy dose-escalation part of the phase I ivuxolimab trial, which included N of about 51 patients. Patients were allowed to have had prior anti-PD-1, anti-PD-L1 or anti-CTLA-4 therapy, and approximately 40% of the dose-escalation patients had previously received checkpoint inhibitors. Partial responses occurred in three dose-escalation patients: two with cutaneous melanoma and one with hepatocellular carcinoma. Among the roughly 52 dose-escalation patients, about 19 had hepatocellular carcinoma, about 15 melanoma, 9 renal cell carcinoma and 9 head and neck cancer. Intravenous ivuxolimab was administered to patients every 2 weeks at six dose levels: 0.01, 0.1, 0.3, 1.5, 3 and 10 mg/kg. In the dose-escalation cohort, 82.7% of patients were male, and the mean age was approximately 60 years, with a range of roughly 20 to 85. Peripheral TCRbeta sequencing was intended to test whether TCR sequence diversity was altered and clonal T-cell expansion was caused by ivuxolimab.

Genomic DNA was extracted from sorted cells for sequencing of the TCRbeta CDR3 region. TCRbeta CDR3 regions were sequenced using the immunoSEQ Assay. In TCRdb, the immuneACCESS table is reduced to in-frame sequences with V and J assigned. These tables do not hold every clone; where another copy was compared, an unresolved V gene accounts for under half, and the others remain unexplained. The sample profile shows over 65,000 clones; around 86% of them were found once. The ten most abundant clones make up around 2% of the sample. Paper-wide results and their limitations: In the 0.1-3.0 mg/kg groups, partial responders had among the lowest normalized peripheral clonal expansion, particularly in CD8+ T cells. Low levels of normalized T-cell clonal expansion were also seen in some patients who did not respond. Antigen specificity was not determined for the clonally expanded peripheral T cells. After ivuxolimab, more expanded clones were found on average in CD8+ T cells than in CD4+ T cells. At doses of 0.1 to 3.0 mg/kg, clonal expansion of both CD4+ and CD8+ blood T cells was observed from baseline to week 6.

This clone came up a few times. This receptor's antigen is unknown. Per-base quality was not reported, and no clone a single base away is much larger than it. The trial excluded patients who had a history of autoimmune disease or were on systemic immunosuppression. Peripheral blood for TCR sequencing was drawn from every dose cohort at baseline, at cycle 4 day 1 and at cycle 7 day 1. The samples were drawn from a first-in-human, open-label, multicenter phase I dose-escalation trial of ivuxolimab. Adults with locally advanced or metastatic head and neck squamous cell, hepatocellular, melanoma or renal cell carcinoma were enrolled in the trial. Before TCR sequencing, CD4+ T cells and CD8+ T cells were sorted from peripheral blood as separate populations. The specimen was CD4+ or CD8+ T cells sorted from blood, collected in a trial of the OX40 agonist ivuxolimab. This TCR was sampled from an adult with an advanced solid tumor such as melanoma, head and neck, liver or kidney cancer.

The DNA reads TGTGCCAGCAGTTTAAGCCTAAATGAGCAGTTCTTC. The resulting protein is CASSLSLNEQFF. Here the chain combines TRBV28 and TRBJ2-1; confidence is insufficient to name the D gene. The V end loses 2 bases and the J end loses 7 bases, and a stretch of 6 bases separates them. Inclusive of the bounding cysteine and phenylalanine, the CDR3 is 12 residues long. Of all the DNA, just the CDR3 is kept, 36 bases in frame from base 1. Taken from the germline V gene, the CDR1 and CDR2 loops are MDHEN and SYDVKM.